The clone carrying this T cell receptor (beta chain) was counted a single time. Its antigen is not known. Other DNA sequences in the sample encode the same CDR3. The sample is drawn from a study of graft-versus-host responses after intestinal transplantation. For the study at large: Grafts were multivisceral, liver-intestinal, or isolated intestinal. Once they had received anti-thymocyte globulin induction, all recipients took tacrolimus and steroids for three to four years.

The trim removed 5 bases at V and 4 bases at J, leaving 5 bases unmatched. The germline V gene encodes CDR1 LNHDA and CDR2 SQIVND (reference sequence). This CDR3 is 14 amino acids long. Sequencing used immunoSEQ multiplex PCR; TCRdb keeps in-frame clones, though not all of them. The data contain about 120,000 clones, just over 90% of them singletons. The chain combines TRBV19 with TRBJ2-7; 10 bases line up with TRBD2. Specimen: unstimulated CD8+ T cells sorted from spleen or lymph node cells, collected before intestinal transplant. The TCR originated in a human donor who received an intestinal transplant. CDR3 coding DNA: TGTGCCAGTAGTGGCGCTAGCGGGAGTTACGAGCAGTACTTC. This codes for CASSGASGSYEQYF.